This entry lists 20 T cell receptor beta chains sequenced from one sample in a study of CD4 T cells in relation to SARS-CoV-2 and coronaviruses. Unexposed donor CD4+ T cells date from about 2010-2018, before the COVID-19 pandemic. The cells were cultured for roughly 11 days before CD4+ T cells were isolated. No antigen has been identified for these receptors. The table came from immunoSEQ multiplex PCR; TCRdb's copy has only in-frame clones and leaves some out. The sample has 25,000 to 30,000 clones, about 70% seen once; the top ten hold 20% to 25%. Material: CD4+ T cells from PBMCs, cultured in vitro. The receptor source for this set is a human donor in good health.

The chain recombines TRBV10-3 with TRBJ2-1, with TRBD1 identical over 8 bases. The germline CDR1 and CDR2 sequences are ENHRY and SYGVKD. Trimming took 9 bases from V and 2 from J; bases not matched to a gene: 9. This CDR3 region has 15 residues. The CDR3 reads CAISLRGPTYNEQFF. CDR3 DNA: TGTGCCATAAGTCTCAGGGGGCCAACCTACAATGAGCAGTTCTTC.

The chain combines TRBV6-5 with TRBJ2-1, with TRBD1 matching over 7 bases. Per the germline V gene, CDR1 is MNHEY and CDR2 is SVGAGI. Trimming took 6 bases from V and 8 from J; bases not matched to a gene: 7. The CDR3 consists of 13 residues. CDR3 DNA: TGTGCCAGCAGACGCGGACAGGCAGATGAGCAGTTCTTC. Its translation: CASRRGQADEQFF.

The J gene is TRBJ2-7, the V gene TRBV5-5; the match to TRBD1 covers 7 bases. This CDR3 region has 15 residues. The J segment lost 1 base and the V segment lost 2 bases, leaving 6 bases of the junction unmatched. Germline CDR1 and CDR2: SGHKS and YYEKEE (reference sequence). In nucleotides, the CDR3 is TGTGCCAGCAGCTTCAGGGGGTCTAGGTCCTACGAGCAGTACTTC. This gives the protein CASSFRGSRSYEQYF.

This chain links TRBV29-1 with TRBJ2-3; D is unresolved. With 6 bases removed from V and 2 bases from J, the gap between germline ends came to 12 bases. The germline V gene encodes CDR1 SQVTM and CDR2 ANQGSEA. The CDR3 loop spans 13 amino acids. CDR3 sequence (DNA): TGCAGCGTCGGCCTGGTGGTCACAGATACGCAGTATTTT. Residues: CSVGLVVTDTQYF.

The chain uses TRBV9 and TRBJ2-2, with 7 bases fitting TRBD1. Germline assignment: CDR1 SGDLS and CDR2 YYNGEE. J lost 0 bases, V lost 0 bases, and 2 bases had no gene match. The CDR3 sequence is 16 residues long. The CDR3: CASSVGGTANTGELFF. The DNA for the CDR3 is TGTGCCAGCAGCGTAGGGGGGACAGCGAACACCGGGGAGCTGTTTTTT.

This clone was counted once. The chain is built from TRBV28 and TRBJ2-7, with 9 bases that match TRBD2. The CDR3 length is 15 residues. V shed 3 bases, J shed 2 bases, and the junction held 5 bases outside the gene matches. Germline V gene data show CDR1 as MDHEN and CDR2 as SYDVKM. The CDR3 sequence is CASSLLASGTYEQYF. CDR3 bases: TGTGCCAGCAGTTTGCTTGCTAGCGGGACCTACGAGCAGTACTTC.

V usage is TRBV12-3 or TRBV12-4 and J usage is TRBJ1-1; TRBD1 is a possible D gene (6 bases). Trimming took 6 bases from V and 0 from J, leaving 8 bases between them. The CDR3 covers 13 residues. The CDR3 bases are TGTGCCAGCAGGGGACAACTGAACACTGAAGCTTTCTTT. Residues: CASRGQLNTEAFF.

This chain uses TRBV10-3 with TRBJ2-5; perhaps TRBD1 as D (5 bases). Trimming took off 8 bases at V and 5 bases at J, with 18 bases between the two ends. From germline, CDR1 is ENHRY and CDR2 SYGVKD. The CDR3 is 14 residues long. This CDR3 reads CAIARTPAGETQYF. The CDR3 bases are TGTGCCATCGCGCGGACCCCCGCAGGGGAGACCCAGTACTTC.

V and J are TRBV10-3 and TRBJ2-7, with TRBD1 as a possible D gene (6 bases). V shed 6 bases and J shed 3 bases, with 9 bases lying between them. Germline CDR1 and CDR2: ENHRY and SYGVKD. This CDR3 contains 12 residues. CDR3 sequence (DNA): TGTGCCATCAGCTTGGACAGCTACGAGCAGTACTTC. Translation: CAISLDSYEQYF.

This chain's CDR3 is CAISDWDEQFF. Written as DNA, the CDR3 is TGTGCCATCAGTGACTGGGATGAGCAGTTCTTC. The gene calls are TRBV10-3 and TRBJ2-1; D gene ambiguous. Trimming shortened V by 3 bases and J by 8 bases, and 5 bases separated the two germline ends. The CDR3 runs to 11 residues. Looked up from germline, CDR1 is ENHRY and CDR2 is SYGVKD.

The rearrangement links TRBV29-1 to TRBJ2-6; D not certain. V dropped 5 bases and J dropped 2 bases, with 10 bases sitting between them. The CDR3 totals 14 residues. Germline CDR1 is SQVTM and CDR2 is ANQGSEA. As DNA, the CDR3 is TGCAGCGTTCTTGGTAGGCCTGGGGCCAACGTCCTGACTTTC. This codes for CSVLGRPGANVLTF.

This clone was seen just once. The V and J genes are TRBV4-1 and TRBJ1-6; no definite D call. The length of the CDR3 is 17 residues. Per germline, CDR1 MGHRA and CDR2 YSYEKL. Trimming left V 1 base short and J 5 bases short, with 15 bases between. The CDR3 loop is CASSQADLGSHNSPLHF. The DNA for the CDR3 is TGCGCCAGCAGCCAAGCCGATCTGGGATCCCATAATTCACCCCTCCACTTT.

This chain connects TRBV6-5 to TRBJ2-7, with D hard to call. Germline V lookup: CDR1 MNHEY, CDR2 SVGAGI. The CDR3 is 13 amino acids. With 6 bases removed from V and 3 bases from J, the gap between germline ends came to 12 bases. CDR3 loop: CASSRTPGYEQYF. The CDR3 coding sequence is TGTGCCAGCAGCAGGACCCCCGGCTACGAGCAGTACTTC.

The rearrangement uses TRBV7-2 and TRBJ2-7, with D possibly matching TRBD1 (6 bases). CDR3 length: 16 amino acids. V gave up 5 bases and J gave up 6 bases, with 23 bases separating them. Looked up from germline, CDR1 is SGHTA and CDR2 is FQGNSA. CDR3 sequence (DNA): TGTGCCAGCAGCCTAACTCGGGACACCGCCTCGGGCGAGCAGTACTTC. The encoded protein is CASSLTRDTASGEQYF.

V and J are TRBV28 and TRBJ1-6, with TRBD1 as a possible D gene (6 bases). This CDR3 region has 14 residues. V was pared by 3 bases and J by 9 bases, with 12 bases between. Per germline, CDR1 MDHEN and CDR2 SYDVKM. This CDR3 is CASSLGGLGSPLHF. CDR3 nucleotides: TGTGCCAGCAGTTTGGGGGGGCTTGGTTCACCCCTCCACTTT.

This clone has a handful of counts. The J gene is TRBJ1-6, the V gene TRBV25-1; 9 nucleotides align to TRBD1. Per the germline V gene, CDR1 is MGHDK and CDR2 is SYGVNS. Trimming took 6 bases from V and 8 from J; bases not matched to a gene: 8. This CDR3 comprises 15 residues. CDR3 amino acids: CASSPGTGWDSPLHF. In DNA form, the CDR3 reads TGTGCCAGCAGCCCCGGGACAGGGTGGGATTCACCCCTCCACTTT.

CDR3 sequence reads: CASSQEWGGQGARGYTF. Here the CDR3 DNA reads TGCGCCAGCAGCCAAGAATGGGGCGGACAGGGGGCGCGGGGCTACACCTTC. J is TRBJ1-2 and V is TRBV4-1, with 11 bases fitting TRBD1. Trimming cost V 0 bases and J 8 bases; bases outside gene matches: 11. The CDR3 has 17 amino acids. CDR1 MGHRA and CDR2 YSYEKL come from the germline V gene.

V and J are TRBV19 and TRBJ1-2; weak D call: TRBD1 (6 bases). The CDR3 covers 13 residues. Germline loops: CDR1 LNHDA, CDR2 SQIVND (reference sequence). V lost 3 bases, J lost 3 bases, and 8 bases lay in between. The CDR3 DNA reads as TGTGCCAGTAGTATTGGACAGTACTATGGCTACACCTTC. It codes for CASSIGQYYGYTF.

The chain links TRBV18 to TRBJ2-2; D may be TRBD2 (5 bases). Germline V lookup: CDR1 KGHSH, CDR2 LQKENI. With 6 bases removed from V and 5 bases from J, the gap between germline ends came to 19 bases. This CDR3 spans 16 amino acids. CDR3 nucleotides: TGTGCCAGCTCCCCTTGGGAGCAGGTCGGGACCGGGGAGCTGTTTTTT. This codes for CASSPWEQVGTGELFF.

The chain carries TRBV7-6 and TRBJ1-1; D is ambiguous. Looked up from germline, CDR1 is SGHVS and CDR2 is FNYEAQ. The CDR3 sequence is 14 residues long. Trimming left V 0 bases short and J 2 bases short, with 7 bases between. The CDR3 is CASSLAGPNTEAFF. The CDR3 DNA follows: TGTGCCAGCAGCTTAGCAGGCCCCAACACTGAAGCTTTCTTT.